Here is one T cell receptor (beta chain) with its context. The sample originates from a study of blood T cell repertoires in COVID-19. For the study at large: Samples taken during acute and convalescent COVID-19 were collected in the United States, Italy and Spain.

Sequencing was performed with immunoSEQ multiplex PCR; in TCRdb, only in-frame clones are kept and a portion is missing. There are roughly 30,000 clones in the sample; over 70% occur only once, and about a sixth lies in the top ten. CDR3 length: 12 amino acids. Germline CDR1 SGHDT, CDR2 YYEEEE. Trimming shortened V by 3 bases and J by 7 bases, and 10 bases separated the two germline ends. The sequenced sample consisted of peripheral blood. V gene TRBV5-6 combines with J gene TRBJ1-2; no clear D gene. This receptor was taken from an older woman with acute or convalescent COVID-19. The CDR3 nucleotides read TGTGCCAGCAGCTCCTATGCTGGTGGCTACACCTTC. Translating it yields CASSSYAGGYTF.